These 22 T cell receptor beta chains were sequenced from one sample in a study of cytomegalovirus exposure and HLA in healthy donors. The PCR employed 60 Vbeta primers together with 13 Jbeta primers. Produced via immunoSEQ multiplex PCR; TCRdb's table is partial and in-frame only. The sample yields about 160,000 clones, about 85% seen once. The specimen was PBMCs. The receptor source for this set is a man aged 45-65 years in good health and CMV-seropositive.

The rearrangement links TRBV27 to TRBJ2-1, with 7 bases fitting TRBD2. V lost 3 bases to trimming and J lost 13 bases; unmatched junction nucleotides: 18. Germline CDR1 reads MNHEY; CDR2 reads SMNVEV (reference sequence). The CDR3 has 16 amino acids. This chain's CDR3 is CASSLRWRGNRRYQFF. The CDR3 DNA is TGTGCCAGCAGTTTGAGATGGCGGGGGAACCGCCGGTATCAGTTCTTC.

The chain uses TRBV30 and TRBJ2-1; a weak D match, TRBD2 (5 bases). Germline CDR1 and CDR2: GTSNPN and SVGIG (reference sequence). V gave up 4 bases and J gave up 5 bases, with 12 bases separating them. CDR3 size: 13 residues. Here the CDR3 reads CAWTLAFNNEQFF. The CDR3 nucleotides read TGTGCCTGGACCCTAGCCTTTAACAATGAGCAGTTCTTC. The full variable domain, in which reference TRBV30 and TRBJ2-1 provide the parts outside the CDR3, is SQTIHQWPATLVQPVGSPLSLECTVEGTSNPNLYWYRQAAGRGLQLLFYSVGIGQISSEVPQNLSASRPQDRQFILSSKKLLLSDSGFYLCAWTLAFNNEQFFGPGTRLTVL.

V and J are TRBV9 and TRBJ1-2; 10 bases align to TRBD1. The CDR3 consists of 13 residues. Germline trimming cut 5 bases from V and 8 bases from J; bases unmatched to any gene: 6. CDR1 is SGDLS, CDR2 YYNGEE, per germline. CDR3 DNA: TGTGCCAGCAGTCAGGACAGGGGGGAGGGCTACACCTTC. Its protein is CASSQDRGEGYTF. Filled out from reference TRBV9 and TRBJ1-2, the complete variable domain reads DSGVTQTPKHLITATGQRVTLRCSPRSGDLSVYWYQQSLDQGLQFLIQYYNGEERAKGNILERFSAQQFPDLHSELNLSSLELGDSALYFCASSQDRGEGYTFGSGTRLTVV.

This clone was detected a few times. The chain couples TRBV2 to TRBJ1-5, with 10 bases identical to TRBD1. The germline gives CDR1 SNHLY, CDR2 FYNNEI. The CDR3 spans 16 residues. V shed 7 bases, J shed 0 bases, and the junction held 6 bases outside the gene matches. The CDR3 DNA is TGTGCCAGCAAGGGACAGGGGCGTAATAGCAATCAGCCCCAGCATTTT. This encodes CASKGQGRNSNQPQHF.

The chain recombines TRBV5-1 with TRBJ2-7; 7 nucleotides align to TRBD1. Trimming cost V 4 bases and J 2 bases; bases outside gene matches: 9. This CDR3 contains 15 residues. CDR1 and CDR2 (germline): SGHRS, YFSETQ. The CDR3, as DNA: TGCGCCAGCAGCCCGTTCGGACAGGACCCCTACGAGCAGTACTTC. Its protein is CASSPFGQDPYEQYF.

This CDR3 reads CASSLRGGPGETQYF. CDR3 nucleotide sequence: TGTGCCAGCAGCTTAAGAGGGGGACCTGGGGAGACCCAGTACTTC. The J gene is TRBJ2-5, the V gene TRBV7-9; possibly TRBD1 for D (6 bases). Trimming left V 2 bases short and J 5 bases short, with 15 bases between. This CDR3 contains 15 residues. The germline V gene encodes CDR1 SEHNR and CDR2 FQNEAQ (reference sequence).

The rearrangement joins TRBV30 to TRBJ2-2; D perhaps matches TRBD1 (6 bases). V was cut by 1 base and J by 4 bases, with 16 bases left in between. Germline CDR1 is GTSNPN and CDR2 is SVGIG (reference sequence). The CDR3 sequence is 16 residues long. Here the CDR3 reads CAWSGLRIRGTGELFF. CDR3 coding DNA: TGTGCCTGGAGTGGACTCAGGATCAGGGGCACCGGGGAGCTGTTTTTT. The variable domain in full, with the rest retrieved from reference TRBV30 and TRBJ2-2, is SQTIHQWPATLVQPVGSPLSLECTVEGTSNPNLYWYRQAAGRGLQLLFYSVGIGQISSEVPQNLSASRPQDRQFILSSKKLLLSDSGFYLCAWSGLRIRGTGELFFGEGSRLTVL.

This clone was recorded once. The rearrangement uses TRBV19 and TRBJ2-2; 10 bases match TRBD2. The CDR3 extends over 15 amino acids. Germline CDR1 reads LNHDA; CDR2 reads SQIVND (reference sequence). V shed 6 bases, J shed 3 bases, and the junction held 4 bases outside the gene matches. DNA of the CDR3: TGTGCCAGTAGGCGGACTAGCGGAGACACCGGGGAGCTGTTTTTT. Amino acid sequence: CASRRTSGDTGELFF.

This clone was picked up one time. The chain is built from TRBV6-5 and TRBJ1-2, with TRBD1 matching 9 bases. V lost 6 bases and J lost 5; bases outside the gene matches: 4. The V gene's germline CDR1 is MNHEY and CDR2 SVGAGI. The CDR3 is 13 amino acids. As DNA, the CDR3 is TGTGCCAGCAGAATCGGGACAGGGTATGGCTACACCTTC. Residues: CASRIGTGYGYTF.

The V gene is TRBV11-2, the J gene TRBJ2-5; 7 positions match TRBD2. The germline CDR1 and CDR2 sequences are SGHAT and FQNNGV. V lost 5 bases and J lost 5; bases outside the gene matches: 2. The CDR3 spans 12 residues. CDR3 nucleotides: TGTGCCAGCAGCCAGGGAGGGGAGACCCAGTACTTC. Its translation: CASSQGGETQYF.

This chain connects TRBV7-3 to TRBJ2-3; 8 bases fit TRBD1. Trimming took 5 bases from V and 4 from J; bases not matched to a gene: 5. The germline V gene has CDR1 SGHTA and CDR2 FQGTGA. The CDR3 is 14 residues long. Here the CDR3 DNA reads TGTGCCAGCAGCCAAGACAGGGGCGCAGATACGCAGTATTTT. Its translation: CASSQDRGADTQYF.

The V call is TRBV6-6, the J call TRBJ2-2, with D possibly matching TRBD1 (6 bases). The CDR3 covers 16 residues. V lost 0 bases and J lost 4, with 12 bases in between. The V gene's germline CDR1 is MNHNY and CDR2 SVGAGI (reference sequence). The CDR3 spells CASSYSGQGRTGELFF. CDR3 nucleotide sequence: TGTGCCAGCAGTTACTCGGGTCAGGGGCGCACCGGGGAGCTGTTTTTT.

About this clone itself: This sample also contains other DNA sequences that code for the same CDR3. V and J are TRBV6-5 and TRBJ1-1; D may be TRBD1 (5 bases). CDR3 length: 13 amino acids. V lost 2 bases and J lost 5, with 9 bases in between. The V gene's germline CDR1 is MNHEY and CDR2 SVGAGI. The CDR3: CASSYRGGTEAFF. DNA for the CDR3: TGTGCCAGCAGTTACAGGGGAGGGACTGAAGCTTTCTTT.

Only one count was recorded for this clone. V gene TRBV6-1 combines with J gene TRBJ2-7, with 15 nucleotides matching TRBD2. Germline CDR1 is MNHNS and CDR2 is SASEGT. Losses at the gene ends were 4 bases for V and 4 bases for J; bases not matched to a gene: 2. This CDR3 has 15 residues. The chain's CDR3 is CASSGGTSGRYEQYF. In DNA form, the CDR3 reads TGTGCCAGCAGTGGAGGGACTAGCGGGAGGTACGAGCAGTACTTC.

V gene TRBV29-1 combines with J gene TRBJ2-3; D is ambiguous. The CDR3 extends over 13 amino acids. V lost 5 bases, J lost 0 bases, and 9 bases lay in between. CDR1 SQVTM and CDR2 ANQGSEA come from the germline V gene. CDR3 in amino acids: CSVPVSSTDTQYF. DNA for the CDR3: TGCAGCGTTCCCGTCTCTAGCACAGATACGCAGTATTTT.

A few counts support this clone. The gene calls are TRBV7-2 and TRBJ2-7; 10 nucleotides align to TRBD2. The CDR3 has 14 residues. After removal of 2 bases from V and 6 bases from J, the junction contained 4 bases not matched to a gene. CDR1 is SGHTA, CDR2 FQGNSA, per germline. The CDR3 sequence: CASSLSSGRREQYF. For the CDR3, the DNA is TGTGCCAGCAGCTTATCTAGCGGGAGACGCGAGCAGTACTTC.

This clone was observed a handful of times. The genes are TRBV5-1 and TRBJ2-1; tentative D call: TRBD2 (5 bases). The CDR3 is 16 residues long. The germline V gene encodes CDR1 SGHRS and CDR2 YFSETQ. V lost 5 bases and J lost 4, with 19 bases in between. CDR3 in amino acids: CASRPADPEGYNEQFF. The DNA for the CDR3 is TGCGCCAGCAGGCCTGCAGACCCAGAGGGTTACAATGAGCAGTTCTTC. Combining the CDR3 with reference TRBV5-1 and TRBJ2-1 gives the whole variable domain KAGVTQTPRYLIKTRGQQVTLSCSPISGHRSVSWYQQTPGQGLQFLFEYFSETQRNKGNFPGRFSGRQFSNSRSEMNVSTLELGDSALYLCASRPADPEGYNEQFFGPGTRLTVL.

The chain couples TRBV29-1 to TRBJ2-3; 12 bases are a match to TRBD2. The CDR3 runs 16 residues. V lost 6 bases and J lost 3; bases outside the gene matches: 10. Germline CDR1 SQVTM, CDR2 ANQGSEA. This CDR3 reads CSVAPSGRAPTDTQYF. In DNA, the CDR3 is TGCAGCGTCGCTCCTAGCGGGAGGGCCCCGACAGATACGCAGTATTTT.

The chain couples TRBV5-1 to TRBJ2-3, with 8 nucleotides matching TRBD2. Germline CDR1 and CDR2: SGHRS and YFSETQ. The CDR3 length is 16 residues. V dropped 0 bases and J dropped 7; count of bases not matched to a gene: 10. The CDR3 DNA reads TGCGCCAGCAGCTTGGACGACGGGGGGGCCTCGAATACGCAGTATTTT. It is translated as CASSLDDGGASNTQYF.

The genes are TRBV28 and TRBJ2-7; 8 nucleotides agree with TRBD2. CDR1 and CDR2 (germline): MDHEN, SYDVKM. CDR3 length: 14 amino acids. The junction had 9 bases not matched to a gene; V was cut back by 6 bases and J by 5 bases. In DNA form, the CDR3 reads TGTGCCAGCAGCGCGACCGGGACTAGGGACGAGCAGTACTTC. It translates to CASSATGTRDEQYF.

The CDR3 DNA is TGTGCCAGCAGTCTTCTAGCGGGAATCTACGAGCAGTACTTC. Translation gives CASSLLAGIYEQYF. The rearrangement uses TRBV6-6 and TRBJ2-7; 9 bases fit TRBD2. V trimming: 5 bases; J trimming: 3 bases; junction bases outside the gene matches: 5. This CDR3 is 14 amino acids long. Looked up from germline, CDR1 is MNHNY and CDR2 is SVGAGI (reference sequence).

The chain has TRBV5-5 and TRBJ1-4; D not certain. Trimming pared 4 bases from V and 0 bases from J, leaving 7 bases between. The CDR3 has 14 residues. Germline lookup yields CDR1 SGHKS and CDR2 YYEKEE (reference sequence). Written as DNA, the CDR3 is TGTGCCAGCAGCCCTCTTGCAACTAATGAAAAACTGTTTTTT. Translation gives CASSPLATNEKLFF. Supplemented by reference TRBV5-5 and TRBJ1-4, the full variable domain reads DAGVTQSPTHLIKTRGQQVTLRCSPISGHKSVSWYQQVLGQGPQFIFQYYEKEERGRGNFPDRFSARQFPNYSSELNVNALLLGDSALYLCASSPLATNEKLFFGSGTQLSVL.